The sequence of this TCR beta chain was determined in a study of cytomegalovirus exposure and HLA in healthy donors. For the study at large: Assignment to the Caucasian-associated ancestry cluster applied to more than 75% of the approximately 360 genotyped donors. Points from the study as a whole: Cytomegalovirus-associated status was assigned to around 160 TCR beta chains.

Per germline, CDR1 SGHRS and CDR2 YFSETQ. The V and J ends lost 2 bases and 5 bases, in that order; junction bases with no gene match: 11. CDR3 length: 17 amino acids. Points on this clone: Its antigen is currently unknown.

The PCR had 60 Vbeta and 13 Jbeta primers. The assay was immunoSEQ multiplex PCR, and TCRdb's table has in-frame clones only and misses some. In the table there are over 100,000 clones, under 70% of which are singletons. V gene TRBV5-1 combines with J gene TRBJ2-3; TRBD2 matches at 10 bases. Sequenced input: PBMCs. The receptor was derived from a man between 18 and 29 years old in good health and CMV-seronegative. CDR3 loop: CASSLGSSGSSLDTQYF. CDR3 coding DNA: TGCGCCAGCAGCTTAGGGTCTAGCGGGAGTTCGTTAGATACGCAGTATTTT.